This T cell receptor beta chain emerged from a study of blood T cells in healthy people across ages. Study-wide findings and caveats: Greater diversity and more naive CD4+ cells were seen in long-lived donors than in aged donors. The study regarded diversity estimates from one million T cells as underestimates.

Trimming removed 4 bases at V and 8 bases at J, with 14 bases between. CDR1 is SGHDN and CDR2 is FVKESK in the germline V gene. The CDR3 contains 13 residues. This clonotype was counted between two and nine times. Antigen specificity is unknown. The individuals who served as donors were healthy Caucasians living in Russia, aged roughly 6 to 100. With each sample, at least 5 micrograms of total RNA were extracted. A second PCR, run for about 6 to 12 cycles, used a sample-barcoded 5' primer plus a J-beta primer mix. TCRdb redid the calling of the 5' RACE reads with MiXCR, one entry per CDR3 protein. Of 1.5 million to 2 million distinct CDR3 sequences in the sample, roughly 50% were seen once.

The chain joins TRBV14 to TRBJ1-2, with D unclear. Sequencing used blood. This clonotype was obtained from a woman aged 40 to 50 in good health. The CDR3: CASSLDPLSGYTF. The DNA for the CDR3 is TGTGCCAGCAGCCTAGACCCTCTTTCGGGCTACACCTTC.